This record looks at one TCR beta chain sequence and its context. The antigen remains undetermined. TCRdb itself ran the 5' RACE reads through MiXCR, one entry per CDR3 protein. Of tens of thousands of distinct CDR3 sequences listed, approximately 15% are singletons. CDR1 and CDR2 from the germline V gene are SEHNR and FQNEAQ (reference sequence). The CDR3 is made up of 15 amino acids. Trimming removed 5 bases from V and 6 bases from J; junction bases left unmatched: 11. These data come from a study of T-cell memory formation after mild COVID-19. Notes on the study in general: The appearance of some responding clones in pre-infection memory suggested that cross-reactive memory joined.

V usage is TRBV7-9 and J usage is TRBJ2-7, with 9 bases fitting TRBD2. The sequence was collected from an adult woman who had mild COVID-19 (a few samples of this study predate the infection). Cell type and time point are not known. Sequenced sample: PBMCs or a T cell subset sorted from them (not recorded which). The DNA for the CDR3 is TGTGCCAGCAGCCTCAACCGGCGGGAGGGTGGCGAGCAGTACTTC. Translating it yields CASSLNRREGGEQYF.